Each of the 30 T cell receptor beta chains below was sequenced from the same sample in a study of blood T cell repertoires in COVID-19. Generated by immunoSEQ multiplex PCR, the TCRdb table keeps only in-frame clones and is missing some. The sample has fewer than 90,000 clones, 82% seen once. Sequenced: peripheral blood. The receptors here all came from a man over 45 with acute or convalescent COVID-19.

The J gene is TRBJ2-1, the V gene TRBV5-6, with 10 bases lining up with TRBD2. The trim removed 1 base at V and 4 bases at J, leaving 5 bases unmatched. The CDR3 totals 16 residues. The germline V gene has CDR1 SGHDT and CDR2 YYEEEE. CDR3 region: CASSLSSGGGYNEQFF. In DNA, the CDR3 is TGTGCCAGCAGCTTGTCTAGCGGGGGTGGTTACAATGAGCAGTTCTTC.

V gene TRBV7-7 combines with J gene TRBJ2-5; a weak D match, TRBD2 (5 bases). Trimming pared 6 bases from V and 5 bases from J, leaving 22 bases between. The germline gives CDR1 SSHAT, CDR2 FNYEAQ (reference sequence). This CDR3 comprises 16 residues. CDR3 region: CASSPKPGRGQETQYF. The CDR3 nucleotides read TGTGCCAGCAGTCCGAAGCCGGGGAGAGGTCAGGAGACCCAGTACTTC.

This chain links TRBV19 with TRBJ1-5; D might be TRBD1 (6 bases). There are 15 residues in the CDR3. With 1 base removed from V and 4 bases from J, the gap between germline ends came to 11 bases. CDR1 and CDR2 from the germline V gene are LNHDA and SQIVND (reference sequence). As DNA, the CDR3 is TGTGCCAGTAGTATAGGTTTAGGGGGAAATCAGCCCCAGCATTTT. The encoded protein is CASSIGLGGNQPQHF.

The CDR3 region is CASSAETSGGSKQFF. In nucleotides, the CDR3 is TGTGCCAGCAGCGCTGAGACTAGCGGGGGTTCTAAGCAGTTCTTC. The rearrangement joins TRBV6-2 or TRBV6-3 to TRBJ2-1; 12 nucleotides agree with TRBD2. CDR1 and CDR2 (germline): MNHEY, SVGEGT. V lost 6 bases and J lost 11; bases outside the gene matches: 11. CDR3 size: 15 residues.

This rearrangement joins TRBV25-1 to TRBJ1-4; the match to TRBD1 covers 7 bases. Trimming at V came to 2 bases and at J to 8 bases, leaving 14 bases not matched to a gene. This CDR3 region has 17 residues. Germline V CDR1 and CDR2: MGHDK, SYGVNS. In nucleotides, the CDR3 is TGTGCCAGCAGTGAAGGAGTGAGCAGGGGGTTTTGGGAAAAACTGTTTTTT. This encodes CASSEGVSRGFWEKLFF.

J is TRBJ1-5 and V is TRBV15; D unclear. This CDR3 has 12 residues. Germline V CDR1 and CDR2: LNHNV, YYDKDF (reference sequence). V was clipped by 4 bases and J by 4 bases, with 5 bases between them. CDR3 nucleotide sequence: TGTGCCACCAGCACGGGTAATCAGCCCCAGCATTTT. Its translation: CATSTGNQPQHF.

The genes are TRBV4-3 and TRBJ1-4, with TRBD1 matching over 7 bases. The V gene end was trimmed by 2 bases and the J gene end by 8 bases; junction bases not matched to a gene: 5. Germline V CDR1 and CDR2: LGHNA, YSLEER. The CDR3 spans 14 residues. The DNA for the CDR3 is TGCGCCAGCAGCCAAAGGGACAGTCAGGAAAAACTGTTTTTT. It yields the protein CASSQRDSQEKLFF.

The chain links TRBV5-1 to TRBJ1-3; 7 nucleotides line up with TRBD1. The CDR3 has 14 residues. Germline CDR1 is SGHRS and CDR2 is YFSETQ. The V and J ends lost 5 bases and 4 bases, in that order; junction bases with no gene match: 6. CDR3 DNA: TGCGCCAGCAGAACCGACAGGGCGGGAAACACCATATATTTT. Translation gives CASRTDRAGNTIYF.

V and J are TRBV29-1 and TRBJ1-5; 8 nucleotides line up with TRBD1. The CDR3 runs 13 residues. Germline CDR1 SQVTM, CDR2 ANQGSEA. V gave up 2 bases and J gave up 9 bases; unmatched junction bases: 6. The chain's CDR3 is CSVETTGDGPQHF. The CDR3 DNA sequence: TGCAGCGTTGAAACGACAGGGGATGGGCCCCAGCATTTT.

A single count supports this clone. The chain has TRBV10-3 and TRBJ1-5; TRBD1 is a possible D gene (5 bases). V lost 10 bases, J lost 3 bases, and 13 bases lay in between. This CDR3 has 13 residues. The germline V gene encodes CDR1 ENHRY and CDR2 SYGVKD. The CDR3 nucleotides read TGTGCCAAAAATCCAGGGTCCAATCAGCCCCAGCATTTT. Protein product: CAKNPGSNQPQHF.

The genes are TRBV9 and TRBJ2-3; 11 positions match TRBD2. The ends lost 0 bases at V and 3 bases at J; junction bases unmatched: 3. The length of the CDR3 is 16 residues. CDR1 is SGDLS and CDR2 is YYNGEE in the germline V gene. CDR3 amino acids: CASSVGTSGRTDTQYF. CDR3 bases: TGTGCCAGCAGCGTAGGAACTAGCGGGAGAACAGATACGCAGTATTTT.

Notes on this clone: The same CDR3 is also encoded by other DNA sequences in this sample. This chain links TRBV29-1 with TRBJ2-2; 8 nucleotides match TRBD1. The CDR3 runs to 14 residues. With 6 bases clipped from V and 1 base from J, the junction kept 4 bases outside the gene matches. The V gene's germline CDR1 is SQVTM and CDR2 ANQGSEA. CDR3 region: CSVLGTGNTGELFF. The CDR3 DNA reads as TGCAGCGTCCTCGGGACAGGGAACACCGGGGAGCTGTTTTTT.

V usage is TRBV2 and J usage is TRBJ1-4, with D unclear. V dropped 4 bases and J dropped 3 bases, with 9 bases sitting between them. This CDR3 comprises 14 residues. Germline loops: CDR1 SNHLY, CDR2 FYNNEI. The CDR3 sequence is CASSVGMSNEKLFF. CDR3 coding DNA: TGTGCCAGCAGTGTTGGCATGTCTAATGAAAAACTGTTTTTT.

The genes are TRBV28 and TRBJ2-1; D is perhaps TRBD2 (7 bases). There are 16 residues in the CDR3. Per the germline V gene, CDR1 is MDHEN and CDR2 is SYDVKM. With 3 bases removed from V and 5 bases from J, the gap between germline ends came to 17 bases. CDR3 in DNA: TGTGCCAGCAGTTTCATGCGCGGGGGCATCGACAATGAGCAGTTCTTC. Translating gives CASSFMRGGIDNEQFF.

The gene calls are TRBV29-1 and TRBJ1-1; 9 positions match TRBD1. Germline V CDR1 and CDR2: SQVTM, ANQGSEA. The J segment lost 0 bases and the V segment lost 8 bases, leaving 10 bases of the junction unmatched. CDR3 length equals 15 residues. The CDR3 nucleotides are TGCAGCACGGACAGGGGACAACGGATGAACACTGAAGCTTTCTTT. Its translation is CSTDRGQRMNTEAFF.

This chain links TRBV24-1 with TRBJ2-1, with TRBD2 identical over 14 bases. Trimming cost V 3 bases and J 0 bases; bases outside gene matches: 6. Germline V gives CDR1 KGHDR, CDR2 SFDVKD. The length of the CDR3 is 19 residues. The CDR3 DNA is TGTGCCACCAGTGATGCACGACTAGCGGGAGGGCCCTCCTACAATGAGCAGTTCTTC. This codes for CATSDARLAGGPSYNEQFF.

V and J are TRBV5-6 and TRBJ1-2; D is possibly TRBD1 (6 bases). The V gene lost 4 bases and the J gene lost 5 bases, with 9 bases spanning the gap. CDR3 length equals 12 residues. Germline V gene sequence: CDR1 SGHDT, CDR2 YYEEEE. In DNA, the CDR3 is TGTGCCAGCAGCCGTCAGGGGTATGGCTACACCTTC. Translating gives CASSRQGYGYTF.

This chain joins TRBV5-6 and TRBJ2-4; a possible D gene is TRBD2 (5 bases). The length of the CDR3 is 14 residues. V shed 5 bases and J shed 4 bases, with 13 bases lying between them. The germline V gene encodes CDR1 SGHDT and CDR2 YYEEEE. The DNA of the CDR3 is TGTGCCAGCAGGAGAGGAGAGGGTAAAAACATTCAGTACTTC. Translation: CASRRGEGKNIQYF.

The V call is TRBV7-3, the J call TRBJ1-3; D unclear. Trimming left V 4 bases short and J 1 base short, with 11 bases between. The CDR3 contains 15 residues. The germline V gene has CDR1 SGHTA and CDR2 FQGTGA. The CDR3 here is CASSSEAGSGNTIYF. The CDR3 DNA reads TGTGCCAGCAGCTCGGAGGCCGGGTCTGGAAACACCATATATTTT.

CDR3 region: CASSPTSGSYNEQFF. The CDR3 DNA reads TGTGCCAGCTCCCCGACTAGCGGCTCCTACAATGAGCAGTTCTTC. The chain links TRBV9 to TRBJ2-1; 9 bases are a match to TRBD2. The V gene's germline CDR1 is SGDLS and CDR2 YYNGEE. This CDR3 region has 15 residues. J gave up 0 bases and V 7 bases, and 5 bases lay outside the gene matches.

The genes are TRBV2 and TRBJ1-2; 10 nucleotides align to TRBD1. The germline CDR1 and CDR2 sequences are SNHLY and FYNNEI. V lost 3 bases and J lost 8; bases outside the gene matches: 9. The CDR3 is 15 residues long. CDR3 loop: CASSDFMGQGNGYTF. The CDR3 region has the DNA TGTGCCAGCAGTGATTTTATGGGACAGGGGAACGGCTACACCTTC.

CDR3 sequence: CASSLRGMETQYF. CDR3 coding DNA: TGTGCCAGCAGCTTACGAGGGATGGAGACCCAGTACTTC. The rearrangement uses TRBV7-9 and TRBJ2-5, with a tentative D call TRBD2 (5 bases). V was shortened by 2 bases and J by 5 bases, with 9 bases between the two germline ends. Germline V gene data show CDR1 as SEHNR and CDR2 as FQNEAQ (reference sequence). The length of the CDR3 is 13 residues.

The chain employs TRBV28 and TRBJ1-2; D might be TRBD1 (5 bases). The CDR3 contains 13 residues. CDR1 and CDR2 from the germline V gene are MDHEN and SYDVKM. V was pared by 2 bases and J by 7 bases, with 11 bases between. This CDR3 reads CASSLVVQGGYTF. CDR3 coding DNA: TGTGCCAGCAGTTTAGTTGTCCAGGGTGGCTACACCTTC.

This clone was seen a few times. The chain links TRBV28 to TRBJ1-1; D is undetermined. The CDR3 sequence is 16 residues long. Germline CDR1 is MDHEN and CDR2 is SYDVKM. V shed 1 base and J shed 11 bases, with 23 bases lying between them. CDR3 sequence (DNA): TGTGCCAGCAGTTTATCCTCCCTTATGGAAAGCCGAGGGGCTTTCTTT. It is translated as CASSLSSLMESRGAFF.

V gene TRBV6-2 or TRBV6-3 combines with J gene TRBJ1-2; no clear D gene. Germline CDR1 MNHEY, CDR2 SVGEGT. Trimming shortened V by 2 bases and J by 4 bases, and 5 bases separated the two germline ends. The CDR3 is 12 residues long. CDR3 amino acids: CASSYVRYGYTF. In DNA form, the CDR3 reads TGTGCCAGCAGTTACGTGCGCTATGGCTACACCTTC.

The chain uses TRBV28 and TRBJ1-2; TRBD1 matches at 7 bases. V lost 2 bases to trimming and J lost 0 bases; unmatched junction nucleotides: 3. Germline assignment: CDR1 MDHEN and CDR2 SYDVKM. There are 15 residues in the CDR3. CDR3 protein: CASSLLGTANYGYTF. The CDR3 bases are TGTGCCAGCAGTTTACTCGGGACAGCTAACTATGGCTACACCTTC.

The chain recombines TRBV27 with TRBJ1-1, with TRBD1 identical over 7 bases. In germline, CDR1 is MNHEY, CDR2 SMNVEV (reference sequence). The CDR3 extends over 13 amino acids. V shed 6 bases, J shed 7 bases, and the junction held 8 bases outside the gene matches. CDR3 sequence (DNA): TGTGCCAGCAGGGGCGGGGACAGTCGTGAAGCTTTCTTT. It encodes CASRGGDSREAFF.

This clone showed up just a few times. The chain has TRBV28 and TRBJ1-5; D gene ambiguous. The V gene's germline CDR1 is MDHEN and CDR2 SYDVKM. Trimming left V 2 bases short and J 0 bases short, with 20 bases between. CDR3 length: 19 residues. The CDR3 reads CASSLPSAGIIDSNQPQHF. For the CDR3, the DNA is TGTGCCAGCAGTTTACCGTCGGCAGGCATCATAGATAGCAATCAGCCCCAGCATTTT.

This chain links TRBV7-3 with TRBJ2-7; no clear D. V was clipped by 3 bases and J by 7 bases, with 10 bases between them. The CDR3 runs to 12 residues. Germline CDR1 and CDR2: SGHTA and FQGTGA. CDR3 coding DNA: TGTGCCAGCAGCTTCTTGCTTCGGGAGCAGTACTTC. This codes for CASSFLLREQYF.

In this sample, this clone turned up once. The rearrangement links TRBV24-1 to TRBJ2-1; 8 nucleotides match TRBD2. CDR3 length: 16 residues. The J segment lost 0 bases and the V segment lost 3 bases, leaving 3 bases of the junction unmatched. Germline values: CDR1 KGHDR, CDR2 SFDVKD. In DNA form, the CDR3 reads TGTGCCACCAGTGATCCCAGCGGGGGCTCCTACAATGAGCAGTTCTTC. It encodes CATSDPSGGSYNEQFF.